The 25 T cell receptor beta chains in this list originate from one sample, sequenced in a study of blood T cell repertoires in COVID-19. Assay used: immunoSEQ multiplex PCR; TCRdb lists only in-frame clones, some missing. The sample has approximately 120,000 clones, roughly 90% seen once; the top ten hold under 20%. Input material: peripheral blood. These receptors were obtained from a human donor with acute or convalescent COVID-19. The donor label of this sample is uncertain.

The gene calls are TRBV6-6 and TRBJ2-7; 10 nucleotides match TRBD2. The CDR3 covers 14 residues. Germline trimming cut 4 bases from V and 3 bases from J; bases unmatched to any gene: 3. CDR1 is MNHNY and CDR2 is SVGAGI in the germline V gene (reference sequence). The CDR3 DNA reads as TGTGCCAGCAGTTTCACTAGCGGGAACTACGAGCAGTACTTC. This gives the protein CASSFTSGNYEQYF.

This clone was counted a single time. The rearrangement joins TRBV19 to TRBJ2-1; 9 bases match TRBD2. The CDR3 covers 15 residues. With V trimmed by 4 bases and J by 8 bases, 9 bases remained unmatched. The germline CDR1 and CDR2 sequences are LNHDA and SQIVND (reference sequence). CDR3: CASSKIAGASYEQFF. For the CDR3, the DNA is TGTGCCAGTAGTAAAATAGCGGGAGCGAGTTATGAGCAGTTCTTC.

The chain recombines TRBV7-2 with TRBJ2-7; D is perhaps TRBD2 (6 bases). This CDR3 is 15 amino acids long. V gave up 6 bases and J gave up 3 bases, with 18 bases separating them. Germline CDR1 reads SGHTA; CDR2 reads FQGNSA. The CDR3 DNA sequence: TGTGCCAGCAGTACGTTAGGGGCCGGGGGCTACGAGCAGTACTTC. Encoded protein: CASSTLGAGGYEQYF.

The J gene is TRBJ1-1, the V gene TRBV4-3; possible D gene TRBD1, 6 bases. Germline CDR1 is LGHNA and CDR2 is YSLEER. The CDR3 length is 15 residues. Deletions cut 4 bases from V and 4 bases from J, with 16 bases between. CDR3 in amino acids: CASSLDRKVTTEAFF. As DNA, the CDR3 is TGCGCCAGCAGCCTCGACAGGAAAGTTACCACTGAAGCTTTCTTT.

Note on this clone: The junction shows a germline mismatch at one end, possibly a read error. Other nucleotide sequences in the sample specify the same CDR3. The V call is TRBV11-2, the J call TRBJ2-2; D gene unclear. Per the germline V gene, CDR1 is SGHAT and CDR2 is FQNNGV. This CDR3 comprises 13 residues. The CDR3 loop is CASSLENSGELFF. The DNA for the CDR3 is TGTGCCAGCAGCTTAGAGAACAGCGGGGAGCTGTTTTTT.

The chain links TRBV6-1 to TRBJ2-6, with TRBD2 as a possible D gene (6 bases). The CDR3 length is 17 residues. Per germline, CDR1 MNHNS and CDR2 SASEGT. The germline V and J ends were trimmed by 4 bases and 3 bases, with 16 bases remaining between them. The CDR3 is CASSAPQGLGGANVLTF. As DNA, the CDR3 is TGTGCCAGCAGTGCTCCCCAGGGACTGGGTGGGGCCAACGTCCTGACTTTC.

This clone was observed a handful of times. The V and J genes are TRBV2 and TRBJ1-2; tentative D call: TRBD1 (6 bases). The germline gives CDR1 SNHLY, CDR2 FYNNEI. V shed 6 bases and J shed 2 bases, with 10 bases lying between them. The CDR3 covers 13 residues. CDR3 residues: CASRDTGNYGYTF. The CDR3 DNA follows: TGTGCCAGCAGGGACACAGGGAACTATGGCTACACCTTC.

The V call is TRBV19, the J call TRBJ1-2; TRBD1 agrees at 8 bases. The CDR3 spans 14 residues. Germline CDR1 and CDR2: LNHDA and SQIVND (reference sequence). V gave up 9 bases and J gave up 4 bases; unmatched junction bases: 10. CDR3 nucleotide sequence: TGTGCCAGGATGGACCAGGGGGCCGTCTATGGCTACACCTTC. Translating it yields CARMDQGAVYGYTF.

The chain combines TRBV11-3 with TRBJ1-1; D not certain. This CDR3 comprises 14 residues. Trimming took 1 base from V and 1 from J, leaving 7 bases between them. From germline, CDR1 is SGHNT and CDR2 YENEEA. The CDR3 protein is CASSLAHGNTEAFF. The CDR3 DNA reads as TGTGCCAGCAGCTTAGCTCACGGGAACACTGAAGCTTTCTTT.

The chain uses TRBV5-1 and TRBJ1-1; D is undetermined. The germline V gene encodes CDR1 SGHRS and CDR2 YFSETQ. The CDR3 contains 13 residues. V was trimmed by 6 bases and J by 1 base, leaving 10 bases between them. This CDR3 reads CASKPGANTEAFF. The CDR3 DNA is TGCGCCAGCAAGCCCGGAGCGAACACTGAAGCTTTCTTT.

The rearrangement uses TRBV28 and TRBJ2-7; 7 bases agree with TRBD1. Germline assignment: CDR1 MDHEN and CDR2 SYDVKM. This CDR3 contains 15 residues. The ends lost 1 base at V and 2 bases at J; junction bases unmatched: 5. In DNA, the CDR3 is TGTGCCAGCAGTTTATTGTCACAGGGGCCCTACGAGCAGTACTTC. Its protein is CASSLLSQGPYEQYF. The full variable domain, with the rest looked up from reference TRBV28 and TRBJ2-7, is DVKVTQSSRYLVKRTGEKVFLECVQDMDHENMFWYRQDPGLGLRLIYFSYDVKMKEKGDIPEGYSVSREKKERFSLILESASTNQTSMYLCASSLLSQGPYEQYFGPGTRLTVT.

The chain links TRBV6-4 to TRBJ1-5, with TRBD1 matching 9 bases. V dropped 6 bases and J dropped 6; count of bases not matched to a gene: 9. In germline, CDR1 is MRHNA, CDR2 SNTAGT. This CDR3 has 15 residues. CDR3: CASSATGGGGQPQHF. The CDR3 nucleotides read TGTGCCAGCAGCGCTACAGGGGGCGGGGGTCAGCCCCAGCATTTT.

The chain recombines TRBV14 with TRBJ1-4; D not resolved. This CDR3 is built from 15 residues. Trimming cost V 2 bases and J 8 bases, with 15 bases left between them. CDR1 is SGHDN, CDR2 FVKESK, per germline. The CDR3 nucleotides read TGTGCCAGCAGCCAACTACGAGGCAGGAGGGAAAAACTGTTTTTT. It specifies CASSQLRGRREKLFF.

V usage is TRBV7-3 and J usage is TRBJ2-3; D is possibly TRBD2 (5 bases). This CDR3 comprises 15 residues. The V gene lost 2 bases and the J gene lost 0 bases, with 9 bases spanning the gap. CDR1 and CDR2 (germline): SGHTA, FQGTGA. As DNA, the CDR3 is TGTGCCAGCAGCTTATCTGAGCGGAGCACAGATACGCAGTATTTT. Translation: CASSLSERSTDTQYF.

This sequence joins TRBV4-1 and TRBJ2-7, with 8 bases lining up with TRBD2. Germline V lookup: CDR1 MGHRA, CDR2 YSYEKL. The CDR3 consists of 15 residues. After removal of 0 bases from V and 2 bases from J, the junction contained 3 bases not matched to a gene. CDR3 sequence (DNA): TGCGCCAGCAGCCAAGATCCAGCGGGAGCCTACGAGCAGTACTTC. Protein sequence: CASSQDPAGAYEQYF.

This clone showed up just once. The V and J genes are TRBV7-2 and TRBJ2-3; TRBD2 matches 10 bases. CDR3 length equals 15 residues. CDR1 SGHTA and CDR2 FQGNSA come from the germline V gene. The V gene end was trimmed by 5 bases and the J gene end by 2 bases; junction bases not matched to a gene: 4. The CDR3 nucleotides are TGTGCCAGCAGCGCCCTAGCGGGGGTCACAGATACGCAGTATTTT. Protein: CASSALAGVTDTQYF. Combining the CDR3 with reference TRBV7-2 and TRBJ2-3 gives the whole variable domain GAGVSQSPSNKVTEKGKDVELRCDPISGHTALYWYRQSLGQGLEFLIYFQGNSAPDKSGLPSDRFSAERTGGSVSTLTIQRTQQEDSAVYLCASSALAGVTDTQYFGPGTRLTVL.

The V gene is TRBV3-1 (or the pseudogene TRBV3-2), the J gene TRBJ2-1; D is unclear. The CDR3 contains 17 residues. CDR1 is LGHDT and CDR2 is YNNKEL in the germline V gene (reference sequence). Trimming pared 4 bases from V and 5 bases from J, leaving 21 bases between. CDR3 DNA sequence: TGTGCCAGCAGCCTTCGAATCGGAGACCCCCGGCACAATGAGCAGTTCTTC. Translation: CASSLRIGDPRHNEQFF.

The chain uses TRBV29-1 and TRBJ2-1, with D possibly being TRBD1 (5 bases). The length of the CDR3 is 17 residues. Trimming took 6 bases from V and 8 from J, leaving 29 bases between them. The germline V gene encodes CDR1 SQVTM and CDR2 ANQGSEA. The DNA for the CDR3 is TGCAGCGTGGGTGAAGAGAGAGGTCAGGGCCGAGTCTATGAGCAGTTCTTC. It yields the protein CSVGEERGQGRVYEQFF.

This chain uses TRBV29-1 with TRBJ2-7; TRBD1 aligns across 7 bases. CDR1 is SQVTM, CDR2 ANQGSEA, per germline. The CDR3 length is 11 residues. J gave up 7 bases and V 5 bases, and 5 bases lay outside the gene matches. This CDR3 is CSVTGVGEQYF. As DNA, the CDR3 is TGCAGCGTTACAGGGGTGGGAGAGCAGTACTTC.

This chain joins TRBV18 and TRBJ1-1; D is uncertain. This CDR3 is 15 amino acids long. Germline V lookup: CDR1 KGHSH, CDR2 LQKENI. The ends were cut back, 6 bases at V and 4 bases at J, with 18 bases in the middle. The DNA for the CDR3 is TGTGCCAGCTCTCTATTAGGGAGAAGTGGCACTGAAGCTTTCTTT. Translating it yields CASSLLGRSGTEAFF.

The chain combines TRBV6-5 with TRBJ1-4; maybe TRBD1 (5 bases). Trimming shortened V by 0 bases and J by 6 bases, and 11 bases separated the two germline ends. Germline values: CDR1 MNHEY, CDR2 SVGAGI. The CDR3 is made up of 15 amino acids. This CDR3 reads CASSYSAGRDEKLFF. CDR3 bases: TGTGCCAGCAGTTACTCGGCAGGGAGGGATGAAAAACTGTTTTTT.

CDR3 nucleotides: TGTGCCATCAGCGAGGACAGGGTAGAAGAAAAACTGTTTTTT. Amino acid sequence: CAISEDRVEEKLFF. The chain carries TRBV10-3 and TRBJ1-4; TRBD1 aligns across 8 bases. The CDR3 totals 14 residues. V lost 6 bases to trimming and J lost 8 bases; unmatched junction nucleotides: 8. The germline CDR1 and CDR2 sequences are ENHRY and SYGVKD.

The sample holds one count of this clone. This rearrangement joins TRBV28 to TRBJ1-5; TRBD1 might be the D (5 bases). The CDR3 length is 14 residues. Germline-derived CDR1 and CDR2 are MDHEN and SYDVKM. With 7 bases removed from V and 1 base from J, the gap between germline ends came to 11 bases. The CDR3 reads CASNQGVSNQPQHF. The CDR3 DNA is TGTGCCAGCAATCAGGGTGTGAGCAATCAGCCCCAGCATTTT.

DNA for the CDR3: TGCAGCGGGCGACAGGGGGCGTCTGGGGAGCTGTTTTTT. Encoded protein: CSGRQGASGELFF. This chain joins TRBV29-1 and TRBJ2-2; 10 positions match TRBD1. The length of the CDR3 is 13 residues. Germline V gene lookup returns CDR1 SQVTM and CDR2 ANQGSEA. V was pared by 7 bases and J by 8 bases, with 7 bases of the junction left unmatched.

V gene TRBV9 combines with J gene TRBJ1-2; 8 bases line up with TRBD1. Germline trimming cut 3 bases from V and 8 bases from J; bases unmatched to any gene: 9. This CDR3 contains 14 residues. Germline V gives CDR1 SGDLS, CDR2 YYNGEE. CDR3 bases: TGTGCCAGCAGCGCCACAGACAGGGGTTGGGGCTACACCTTC. Amino acid sequence: CASSATDRGWGYTF.